The present TCR beta chain was sequenced within a study of blood T cell repertoires in COVID-19. Germline CDR1 DFQATT, CDR2 SNEGSKA (reference sequence). The V and J ends lost 3 bases and 4 bases, in that order; junction bases with no gene match: 11. CDR3 length: 16 residues. Study processing details: Scientists estimated how many nucleated cells there were by amplifying reference gene primers. The assay was immunoSEQ multiplex PCR, and TCRdb's table has in-frame clones only and misses some. That table is the source of V, J and clone size, and D and trimming were worked out from the DNA. The table lists 150,000 to 200,000 clones, 85% to 95% of them singletons.

The chain uses TRBV20-1 and TRBJ1-5, with TRBD1 identical over 8 bases. The TCR comes from a woman between 45 and 65 years old with acute or convalescent COVID-19. Sample: peripheral blood. CDR3: CSASAGGSFRNQPQHF. In DNA form, the CDR3 reads TGCAGTGCTAGTGCAGGGGGCAGCTTCCGGAATCAGCCCCAGCATTTT.